The 17 T cell receptor beta chains reported below all come from one sample, sequenced in a study of T cell responses to AZD1222 COVID-19 vaccine (TCRdb year 2021). Libraries were built with the immunoSEQ multiplex PCR assay. What TCRdb holds here is the immuneACCESS table cut down to in-frame rearrangements. Part of the clones is not present; checked against another copy, under half of the missing clones reflect an unresolved V gene, and the others are unexplained. In this sample the table shows around 130,000 clones, about 88% of which occur a single time. About 3% of the sample rests with the top ten. This specimen's time point label, interpreted: about 28 days (+/-7) after the second vaccine dose. The sequences come from peripheral blood, collected 28 days after the second AZD1222 dose. The receptors shown here come from an adult who received the AZD1222 COVID-19 vaccine.

This clone occurred once. The V and J genes are TRBV30 and TRBJ1-3; tentatively, D is TRBD1 (5 bases). The germline gives CDR1 GTSNPN, CDR2 SVGIG (reference sequence). This CDR3 comprises 16 residues. The V end lost 1 base, the J end lost 0 bases, and 13 bases lay between the germline ends. The CDR3 sequence: CAWSGDSLPSGNTIYF. The CDR3 region has the DNA TGTGCCTGGAGTGGAGACAGCCTCCCCTCTGGAAACACCATATATTTT.

A word on this clone: Other DNA sequences in this specimen translate into the identical CDR3. The gene calls are TRBV7-9 and TRBJ1-1; the D gene is possibly TRBD1 (5 bases). The CDR3 runs 13 residues. V was shortened by 2 bases and J by 2 bases, with 6 bases between the two germline ends. Germline CDR1 is SEHNR and CDR2 is FQNEAQ (reference sequence). The CDR3 loop reads CASSLQGNTEAFF. In DNA form, the CDR3 reads TGTGCCAGCAGCTTACAGGGAAACACTGAAGCTTTCTTT. Looking up the rest from reference TRBV7-9 and TRBJ1-1 gives the full variable domain: DTGVSQNPRHKITKRGQNVTFRCDPISEHNRLYWYRQTLGQGPEFLTYFQNEAQLEKSRLLSDRFSAERPKGSFSTLEIQRTEQGDSAMYLCASSLQGNTEAFFGQGTRLTVV.

The chain employs TRBV19 and TRBJ2-4; D may be TRBD2 (5 bases). CDR3 size: 13 residues. The germline CDR1 and CDR2 sequences are LNHDA and SQIVND (reference sequence). Trimming stripped 1 base from V and 8 bases from J, with 9 bases between. The CDR3 sequence is CASSIGGSDIQYF. As DNA, the CDR3 is TGTGCCAGTAGTATAGGAGGGAGTGACATTCAGTACTTC.

The chain combines TRBV5-1 with TRBJ1-2, with 7 positions matching TRBD1. Germline assignment: CDR1 SGHRS and CDR2 YFSETQ. There are 16 residues in the CDR3. Losses at the gene ends were 6 bases for V and 2 bases for J; bases not matched to a gene: 13. CDR3: CASNTTPGQKNYGYTF. In nucleotides, the CDR3 is TGCGCCAGCAACACCACCCCGGGACAGAAAAACTATGGCTACACCTTC. The entire variable domain, with the rest obtained from reference TRBV5-1 and TRBJ1-2, is as follows: KAGVTQTPRYLIKTRGQQVTLSCSPISGHRSVSWYQQTPGQGLQFLFEYFSETQRNKGNFPGRFSGRQFSNSRSEMNVSTLELGDSALYLCASNTTPGQKNYGYTFGSGTRLTVV.

This clone showed up just a few times. The chain recombines TRBV19 with TRBJ1-5; D not resolved. The V end lost 1 base, the J end lost 5 bases, and 12 bases lay between the germline ends. Germline values: CDR1 LNHDA, CDR2 SQIVND (reference sequence). This CDR3 has 15 amino acids. The CDR3 sequence is CASSIGGEPYQPQHF. The CDR3 coding sequence is TGTGCCAGTAGTATAGGTGGGGAGCCCTATCAGCCCCAGCATTTT.

The V call is TRBV11-2, the J call TRBJ1-1; D is unresolved. V was trimmed by 1 base and J by 1 base, leaving 4 bases between them. The CDR3 sequence is 13 residues long. Germline V gives CDR1 SGHAT, CDR2 FQNNGV. CDR3 coding DNA: TGTGCCAGCAGCTTAGGGACGAACACTGAAGCTTTCTTT. Amino acids: CASSLGTNTEAFF.

This clone was observed a single time. The chain carries TRBV19 and TRBJ1-1; D uncertain. CDR1 is LNHDA and CDR2 is SQIVND in the germline V gene (reference sequence). V was pared by 3 bases and J by 1 base, with 9 bases between. The CDR3 is 14 amino acids. CDR3 sequence: CASSIVPENTEAFF. The CDR3 DNA sequence: TGTGCCAGTAGTATTGTCCCGGAGAACACTGAAGCTTTCTTT.

V usage is TRBV7-9 and J usage is TRBJ1-4; D unclear. Germline-derived CDR1 and CDR2 are SEHNR and FQNEAQ (reference sequence). Trimming shortened V by 1 base and J by 10 bases, and 10 bases separated the two germline ends. The CDR3 extends over 13 amino acids. CDR3 nucleotide sequence: TGTGCCAGCAGCTTAGAGTTGGTAGGAAAACTGTTTTTT. This encodes CASSLELVGKLFF.

The table lists this clone with a count of one. The rearrangement joins TRBV5-4 to TRBJ2-1; the D gene is possibly TRBD2 (6 bases). Germline-derived CDR1 and CDR2 are SGHNT and YYREEE (reference sequence). V lost 8 bases and J lost 3, with 21 bases in between. The length of the CDR3 is 16 residues. The CDR3 DNA reads as TGTGCCAGAACAGCAGGGCTAGCGTTCAACTACAATGAGCAGTTCTTC. Amino acid sequence: CARTAGLAFNYNEQFF.

Only one count was recorded for this clone. The chain has TRBV2 and TRBJ2-7; no reliable D call. The CDR3 has 14 amino acids. V was clipped by 0 bases and J by 5 bases, with 11 bases between them. CDR1 SNHLY and CDR2 FYNNEI come from the germline V gene. The CDR3: CASSEAPHHHEQYF. For the CDR3, the DNA is TGTGCCAGCAGTGAAGCGCCCCACCACCACGAGCAGTACTTC.

This chain links TRBV4-3 with TRBJ2-7; perhaps TRBD2 as D (5 bases). Germline lookup yields CDR1 LGHNA and CDR2 YSLEER. V shed 0 bases and J shed 5 bases, with 17 bases lying between them. This CDR3 comprises 16 residues. CDR3 nucleotide sequence: TGCGCCAGCAGCCAAGAAGAGGGAGCACCCTCTCACGAGCAGTACTTC. Amino acid sequence: CASSQEEGAPSHEQYF.

This clone came up a few times. V usage is TRBV4-1 and J usage is TRBJ2-3; D may be TRBD2 (5 bases). Germline CDR1 is MGHRA and CDR2 is YSYEKL. The CDR3 is 15 residues long. The V end was cut by 0 bases, the J end by 4 bases, with 11 bases between. For the CDR3, the DNA is TGCGCCAGCAGCCAAGATAGAGGGAGCGCAGATACGCAGTATTTT. Protein: CASSQDRGSADTQYF.

The sample holds a few counts of this clone. Additional DNA sequences in this sample encode the identical CDR3. Written as DNA, the CDR3 is TGTGCCAGCAGTTACGGCAGGGGGTACGAGCAGTACTTC. This translates into CASSYGRGYEQYF. The J gene is TRBJ2-7, the V gene TRBV6-5, with 7 positions matching TRBD1. CDR1 MNHEY and CDR2 SVGAGI come from the germline V gene. The ends lost 2 bases at V and 4 bases at J; junction bases unmatched: 2. The CDR3 is 13 residues long.

The CDR3 bases are TGTGCCAGCAGGCGGGGGGCGAACACCGGGGAGCTGTTTTTT. This encodes CASRRGANTGELFF. This chain joins TRBV9 and TRBJ2-2; 8 bases agree with TRBD2. V shed 5 bases and J 0 bases; nucleotides not matched to a gene: 0. The CDR3 has 14 residues. Germline V gene sequence: CDR1 SGDLS, CDR2 YYNGEE. Together with reference TRBV9 and TRBJ2-2, the CDR3 gives the full variable domain: DSGVTQTPKHLITATGQRVTLRCSPRSGDLSVYWYQQSLDQGLQFLIQYYNGEERAKGNILERFSAQQFPDLHSELNLSSLELGDSALYFCASRRGANTGELFFGEGSRLTVL.

V gene TRBV19 combines with J gene TRBJ1-2; D call uncertain. Germline V lookup: CDR1 LNHDA, CDR2 SQIVND (reference sequence). The CDR3 sequence is 13 residues long. V was pared by 3 bases and J by 6 bases, with 11 bases between. For the CDR3, the DNA is TGTGCCAGTAGTATCGGGAGGGAAAATGGCTACACCTTC. This codes for CASSIGRENGYTF.

The chain couples TRBV11-2 to TRBJ1-3; D is unresolved. V was pared by 1 base and J by 0 bases, with 10 bases between. The CDR3 length is 16 residues. Germline loops: CDR1 SGHAT, CDR2 FQNNGV. This CDR3 reads CASSLAGGSSGNTIYF. Here the CDR3 DNA reads TGTGCCAGCAGCTTAGCGGGCGGTTCCTCTGGAAACACCATATATTTT. Together with reference TRBV11-2 and TRBJ1-3, the CDR3 gives the full variable domain: EAGVAQSPRYKIIEKRQSVAFWCNPISGHATLYWYQQILGQGPKLLIQFQNNGVVDDSQLPKDRFSAERLKGVDSTLKIQPAKLEDSAVYLCASSLAGGSSGNTIYFGEGSWLTVV.

The chain combines TRBV5-4 with TRBJ1-5; no firm D call. This CDR3 is built from 13 residues. V shed 0 bases and J shed 3 bases, with 4 bases lying between them. CDR1 is SGHNT, CDR2 YYREEE, per germline (reference sequence). The CDR3 region has the DNA TGTGCCAGCAGCTTGGGGCCCAATCAGCCCCAGCATTTT. It specifies CASSLGPNQPQHF.